Listed below are T cell receptor beta chains from one sample, sequenced in a study of PD-1 blockade in classical Hodgkin lymphoma. Libraries were prepared by immunoSEQ multiplex PCR; TCRdb keeps only in-frame clonotypes and omits some of them. The sample lists tens of thousands of clones, more than 70% occurring once. The material sequenced was peripheral blood mononuclear cells (PBMCs), taken at baseline. Receptor source: a human donor with classical Hodgkin lymphoma. Each CDR3 is given with its conserved first and last residue. The order of the fields is J gene, clone size, D gene, V gene, CDR3 protein, CDR3 DNA. D genes are given only for firm matches. Part of the rows lack a size; the others show once, few, many or a class for expanded clones.

>TRBJ2-1|-|-|TRBV6-5
CASRERSHEQFF
TGTGCCAGCAGGGAGAGGTCCCATGAGCAGTTCTTC
>TRBJ2-3|-|TRBD1|TRBV29-1
CSGGRDRADTQYF
TGCAGCGGTGGCCGGGACAGAGCAGATACGCAGTATTTT
>TRBJ2-1|-|TRBD2|TRBV7-9
CASSLGLAGDNEQFF
TGTGCCAGCAGCTTAGGACTAGCGGGAGACAATGAGCAGTTCTTC
>TRBJ2-7|-|-|TRBV6-1
CASSEGTTGTSYEQYF
TGTGCCAGCAGTGAAGGCACAACGGGGACCAGCTACGAGCAGTACTTC
>TRBJ1-2|-|TRBD1|TRBV10-3
CAITGTGGDYGYTF
TGTGCCATCACTGGGACAGGGGGAGACTATGGCTACACCTTC
>TRBJ1-5|few|-|TRBV27
CASSSGGGPQHF
TGTGCCAGCAGTTCCGGGGGAGGGCCCCAGCATTTT
>TRBJ2-6|-|-|TRBV7-2
CASSLGLSGANVLTF
TGTGCCAGCAGCTTAGGGCTATCTGGGGCCAACGTCCTGACTTTC
>TRBJ2-5|-|-|TRBV4-1
CASSQGISDRPTETQYF
TGCGCCAGCAGCCAAGGAATTAGTGATAGGCCGACGGAGACCCAGTACTTC
>TRBJ1-2|once|TRBD1|TRBV27
CASSLAQGVGYTF
TGTGCCAGCAGTTTAGCTCAGGGGGTTGGCTACACCTTC
>TRBJ1-1|-|-|TRBV6-1
CASSEAGTLNTEAFF
TGTGCCAGCAGTGAAGCTGGGACACTGAACACTGAAGCTTTCTTT
>TRBJ1-1|-|-|TRBV7-9
CASSLVAIGVAEAFF
TGTGCCAGCAGCTTAGTGGCGATCGGTGTTGCTGAAGCTTTCTTT
>TRBJ2-5|once|TRBD1|TRBV28
CASSPTGVRETQYF
TGTGCCAGCAGCCCGACAGGGGTTAGGGAGACCCAGTACTTC
>TRBJ1-1|-|-|TRBV7-9
CASSLVPGGDTEAFF
TGTGCCAGCAGCTTAGTACCGGGGGGGGACACTGAAGCTTTCTTT
>TRBJ2-7|-|TRBD2|TRBV19
CASGRGDYEQYF
TGTGCCAGCGGACGGGGGGACTACGAGCAGTACTTC
>TRBJ2-2|few|TRBD1|TRBV29-1
CSVDFLDRGTGELFF
TGCAGCGTTGACTTCTTGGACAGGGGCACCGGGGAGCTGTTTTTT
>TRBJ1-5|-|-|TRBV29-1
CSVGGDQPQHF
TGCAGCGTTGGCGGTGATCAGCCCCAGCATTTT
>TRBJ2-5|-|-|TRBV7-2
CASSLARQATQETQYF
TGTGCCAGCAGCTTAGCGAGACAGGCGACCCAAGAGACCCAGTACTTC
>TRBJ2-7|-|TRBD1|TRBV28
CASSRTGQSYEQYF
TGTGCCAGCAGTCGGACAGGCCAATCCTACGAGCAGTACTTC
>TRBJ2-3|-|-|TRBV5-5
CASSLVGSTDTQYF
TGTGCCAGCAGCTTGGTCGGTAGCACAGATACGCAGTATTTT
>TRBJ2-7|once|TRBD2|TRBV7-2
CASSEHRDYAYEQYF
TGTGCCAGCAGCGAACACCGGGACTACGCCTACGAGCAGTACTTC
>TRBJ2-3|-|-|TRBV7-8
CASSLVAGTVSADTQYF
TGTGCCAGCAGCTTAGTTGCGGGAACTGTTAGCGCAGATACGCAGTATTTT
>TRBJ2-7|few|TRBD2|TRBV14
CASSHVTRGGYEQYF
TGTGCCAGCAGCCACGTCACGCGGGGGGGGTACGAGCAGTACTTC
>TRBJ1-2|few|-|TRBV7-3
CASSLTPARGDAGYTF
TGTGCCAGCAGCTTAACCCCAGCGAGGGGCGACGCTGGCTACACCTTC
>TRBJ2-7|-|-|TRBV27
CASSLSPAVSDEQYF
TGTGCCAGCAGTTTATCTCCGGCAGTGTCGGACGAGCAGTACTTC
>TRBJ2-7|-|-|TRBV19
CASSIDSFYEQYF
TGTGCCAGTAGTATAGACAGTTTCTACGAGCAGTACTTC
>TRBJ2-7|once|-|TRBV13
CASSTWGYEQYF
TGTGCCAGCAGCACCTGGGGGTACGAGCAGTACTTC
>TRBJ1-1|-|-|TRBV7-2
CASSSQGGDTEAFF
TGTGCCAGCAGCTCTCAAGGGGGGGACACTGAAGCTTTCTTT
>TRBJ2-7|once|-|TRBV28
CASSLFGMYEQYF
TGTGCCAGCAGCCTATTTGGGATGTACGAGCAGTACTTC
>TRBJ2-3|few|-|TRBV7-9
CASTRLGDTQYF
TGTGCCAGCACCCGACTAGGAGATACGCAGTATTTT
>TRBJ2-1|-|TRBD2|TRBV7-3
CASSLKAGVEQFF
TGTGCCAGCAGCTTAAAAGCGGGAGTTGAGCAGTTCTTC
>TRBJ1-2|-|-|TRBV6-5
CASSEVGGFYGYTF
TGTGCCAGCAGTGAAGTAGGGGGATTCTATGGCTACACCTTC
>TRBJ1-1|-|-|TRBV11-2
CASSPRARGVADTEAFF
TGTGCCAGCAGCCCCCGAGCACGGGGTGTCGCGGACACTGAAGCTTTCTTT
>TRBJ1-1|-|-|TRBV19
CASFSGRRTYFGGEAFF
TGTGCCAGCTTTTCGGGCAGGCGAACTTATTTTGGGGGTGAAGCTTTCTTT
>TRBJ2-3|-|-|TRBV5-1
CASSWTRSDTQYF
TGCGCCAGCAGCTGGACCCGCTCAGATACGCAGTATTTT
>TRBJ1-1|-|-|TRBV10-3
CAISRQRNTEAFF
TGTGCCATCAGTCGACAGAGGAACACTGAAGCTTTCTTT
>TRBJ2-7|-|-|TRBV5-1
CASSLRGPSSYEQYF
TGCGCCAGCAGCTTGAGAGGTCCTAGCTCCTACGAGCAGTACTTC
>TRBJ1-1|-|-|TRBV12-5
CASGLAPSPEMNTEAFF
TGTGCTAGTGGTTTAGCCCCCTCGCCCGAGATGAACACTGAAGCTTTCTTT
>TRBJ2-7|few|TRBD1|TRBV7-8
CASSLKGTGDTYEQYF
TGTGCCAGCAGCTTGAAAGGGACAGGGGATACCTACGAGCAGTACTTC
>TRBJ2-7|-|-|TRBV5-1
CASSLYPGAKDEQYF
TGCGCCAGCAGCTTGTACCCGGGAGCGAAGGACGAGCAGTACTTC
>TRBJ1-6|few|-|TRBV7-9
CASSLRTDPRPDNSPLHF
TGTGCCAGCAGCCTCCGGACGGATCCGCGACCTGATAATTCACCCCTCCACTTT
>TRBJ1-1|few|TRBD1|TRBV5-1
CASSLAGQAPNTEAFF
TGCGCCAGCAGCTTGGCCGGACAGGCCCCAAACACTGAAGCTTTCTTT
>TRBJ2-3|-|TRBD2|TRBV9
CASSPRGLAVTDTQYF
TGTGCCAGCAGCCCGCGGGGACTAGCCGTGACAGATACGCAGTATTTT
>TRBJ2-5|-|TRBD2|TRBV5-1
CASSPETSGRGETQYF
TGCGCCAGCAGCCCAGAGACTAGCGGGAGAGGGGAGACCCAGTACTTC
>TRBJ1-2|-|-|TRBV11-1
CASSADTPSFGGYTF
TGTGCCAGCAGCGCCGACACCCCAAGTTTCGGTGGCTACACCTTC
>TRBJ2-5|-|-|TRBV7-9
CASSRGRAGRQETQYF
TGTGCCAGCAGCCGGGGGCGAGCGGGACGGCAAGAGACCCAGTACTTC
>TRBJ2-5|-|TRBD2|TRBV28
CASSFPTSGSVKTQYF
TGTGCCAGCAGTTTCCCAACTAGCGGGAGTGTTAAGACCCAGTACTTC
>TRBJ2-3|-|-|TRBV7-9
CASSFSEVDTQYF
TGTGCCAGCAGCTTTTCTGAGGTGGATACGCAGTATTTT
>TRBJ2-1|-|TRBD1|TRBV19
CASSVGQEYNEQFF
TGTGCCAGTAGTGTCGGACAGGAGTACAATGAGCAGTTCTTC
>TRBJ2-1|-|-|TRBV4-1
CASSQEGRGGNEQFF
TGCGCCAGCAGCCAAGAGGGTAGGGGAGGCAATGAGCAGTTCTTC
>TRBJ1-2|-|-|TRBV28
CASRVPGNYGYTF
TGTGCCAGCAGGGTCCCTGGGAACTATGGCTACACCTTC
>TRBJ1-2|-|-|TRBV6-6
CASSSRVSGYTF
TGTGCCAGCAGTTCCAGGGTTAGCGGCTACACCTTC
>TRBJ2-3|-|-|TRBV5-1
CASSEGGFNTDTQYF
TGCGCCAGCAGCGAAGGGGGTTTTAACACAGATACGCAGTATTTT
>TRBJ1-4|-|TRBD1|TRBV27
CASSKQGDEKLFF
TGTGCCAGCAGTAAACAGGGGGATGAAAAACTGTTTTTT
>TRBJ2-7|-|-|TRBV28
CASSLEGMAYEQYF
TGTGCCAGCAGTTTAGAGGGGATGGCCTACGAGCAGTACTTC
>TRBJ2-1|-|-|TRBV19
CASSIVPGGEQFF
TGTGCCAGTAGTATAGTTCCGGGTGGTGAGCAGTTCTTC
>TRBJ1-1|once|-|TRBV6-1
CASSEVSGSF
TGTGCCAGCAGTGAAGTGTCAGGGAGTTTT
>TRBJ2-1|-|TRBD1|TRBV28
CASSPGQGLDYPYNEQFF
TGTGCCAGCAGTCCGGGACAGGGGTTAGACTACCCGTACAATGAGCAGTTCTTC
>TRBJ2-5|once|-|TRBV30
CAWSQIQGWEETQYF
TGTGCCTGGAGTCAAATACAGGGATGGGAAGAGACCCAGTACTTC
>TRBJ2-1|-|-|TRBV7-2
CASSLKGGANEQFF
TGTGCCAGCAGCTTAAAGGGCGGGGCCAATGAGCAGTTCTTC
>TRBJ1-1|-|-|TRBV6-5
CASSRAGGPTEAFF
TGTGCCAGCAGTCGCGCGGGGGGGCCCACTGAAGCTTTCTTT